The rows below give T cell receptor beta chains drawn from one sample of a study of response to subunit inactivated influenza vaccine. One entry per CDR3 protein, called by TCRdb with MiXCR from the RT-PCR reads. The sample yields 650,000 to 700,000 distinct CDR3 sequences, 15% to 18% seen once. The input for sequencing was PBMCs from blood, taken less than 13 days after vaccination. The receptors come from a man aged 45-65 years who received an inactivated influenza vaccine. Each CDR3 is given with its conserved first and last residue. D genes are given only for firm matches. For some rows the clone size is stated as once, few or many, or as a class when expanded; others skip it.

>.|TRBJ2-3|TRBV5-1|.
CASSPGRVLDTQYF
TGCGCCAGCAGCCCTGGCAGGGTCCTTGATACGCAGTATTTT
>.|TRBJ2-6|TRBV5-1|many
CASSLDVSGANVLTF
TGCGCCAGCAGCTTGGACGTATCTGGGGCCAACGTCCTGACTTTC
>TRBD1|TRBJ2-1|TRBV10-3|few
CAISGTGLNEQFF
TGTGCCATCAGTGGGACAGGGCTCAATGAGCAGTTCTTC
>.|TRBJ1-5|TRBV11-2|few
CASSFADGGNQPQHF
TGTGCCAGCAGCTTCGCTGACGGGGGTAATCAGCCCCAGCATTTT
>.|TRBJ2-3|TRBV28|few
CASRTIKGGSTQYF
TGTGCCAGCAGGACCATCAAGGGGGGAAGCACGCAGTATTTT
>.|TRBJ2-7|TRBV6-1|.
CASRPRVWSYEQYF
TGTGCCAGCAGACCTCGGGTGTGGTCCTACGAGCAGTACTTC
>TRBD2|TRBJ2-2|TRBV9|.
CASSVASGRAAGELFF
TGTGCCAGCAGCGTAGCTAGCGGGAGGGCGGCCGGGGAGCTGTTTTTT
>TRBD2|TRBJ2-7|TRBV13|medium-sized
CASSLGTSGGYEQYF
TGTGCCAGCAGCTTAGGGACTAGCGGTGGCTACGAGCAGTACTTC
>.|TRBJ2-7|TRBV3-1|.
CASSQQTYEQYF
TGTGCCAGCAGCCAACAAACCTACGAGCAGTACTTC
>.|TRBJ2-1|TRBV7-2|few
CASSFATSYNEQFF
TGTGCCAGCAGCTTTGCAACCTCCTACAATGAGCAGTTCTTC
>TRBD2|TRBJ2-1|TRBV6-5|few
CASSYQSRLADNEQFF
TGTGCCAGCAGTTACCAGAGTCGACTAGCGGACAATGAGCAGTTCTTC
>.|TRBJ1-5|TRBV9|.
CASSVEPGRDQPQHF
TGTGCCAGCAGCGTAGAACCGGGGAGGGATCAGCCCCAGCATTTT
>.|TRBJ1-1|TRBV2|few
CASRYRDNTEAFF
TGTGCCAGCAGGTACAGAGACAACACTGAAGCTTTCTTT
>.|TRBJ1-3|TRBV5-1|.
CASSQAQSRGNTIYF
TGCGCCAGCAGTCAAGCCCAAAGTCGGGGCAACACCATATATTTT
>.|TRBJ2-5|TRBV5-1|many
CASSSKETQYF
TGCGCCAGCAGCTCTAAAGAGACCCAGTACTTC
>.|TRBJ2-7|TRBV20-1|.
CSVGDHEQYF
TGCAGTGTGGGGGACCACGAGCAGTACTTC
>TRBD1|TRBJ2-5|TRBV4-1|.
CASSQELRGFQETQYF
TGCGCCAGCAGCCAAGAGCTCAGGGGGTTCCAAGAGACCCAGTACTTC
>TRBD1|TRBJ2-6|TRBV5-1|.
CASSPGGPGANVLTF
TGCGCCAGCAGCCCAGGGGGCCCTGGGGCCAACGTCCTGACTTTC
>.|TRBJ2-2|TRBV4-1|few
CASSRSPLGNTGELFF
TGCGCCAGCAGCCGCTCACCGCTCGGGAACACCGGGGAGCTGTTTTTT
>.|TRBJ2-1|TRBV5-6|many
CASSRQYNEQFF
TGTGCCAGCAGCAGACAGTACAATGAGCAGTTCTTC
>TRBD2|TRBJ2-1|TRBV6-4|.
CASSDFGGAVNEQFF
TGTGCCAGCAGTGACTTCGGGGGGGCTGTCAATGAGCAGTTCTTC
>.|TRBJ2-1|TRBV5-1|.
CASSLDVLKTYNEQFF
TGCGCCAGCAGCTTGGACGTCCTAAAAACCTACAATGAGCAGTTCTTC
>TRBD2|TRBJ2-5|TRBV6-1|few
CASAGGGGFTETQYF
TGTGCCAGCGCCGGTGGGGGGGGGTTTACGGAGACCCAGTACTTC
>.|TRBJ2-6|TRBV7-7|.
CASSFGLPGANVLTF
TGTGCCAGCAGCTTTGGGTTACCTGGGGCCAACGTCCTGACTTTC
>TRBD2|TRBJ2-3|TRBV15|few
CATSRRSGGADTQYF
TGTGCCACCAGCAGACGTAGCGGGGGGGCAGATACGCAGTATTTT
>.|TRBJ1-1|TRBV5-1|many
CASSLVGSNTEAFF
TGCGCCAGCAGCTTGGTCGGTTCGAACACTGAAGCTTTCTTT
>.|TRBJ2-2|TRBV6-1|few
CASTNTVTNTGELFF
TGTGCCAGCACCAACACAGTTACGAACACCGGGGAGCTGTTTTTT
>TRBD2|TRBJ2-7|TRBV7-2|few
CASSLRGRAGYEQYF
TGTGCCAGCAGCTTACGCGGGAGGGCCGGGTACGAGCAGTACTTC
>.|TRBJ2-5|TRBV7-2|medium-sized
CASSLNPFQETQYF
TGTGCCAGCAGCTTGAACCCGTTCCAAGAGACCCAGTACTTC
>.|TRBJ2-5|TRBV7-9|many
CASSGSLLRDQETQYF
TGTGCCAGCAGCGGATCCCTCCTGCGTGATCAAGAGACCCAGTACTTC
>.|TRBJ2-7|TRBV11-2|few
CASTLPNPPYEQYF
TGTGCCAGCACCCTCCCTAACCCACCCTACGAGCAGTACTTC
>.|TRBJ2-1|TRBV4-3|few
CASSQDATSSYNEQFF
TGCGCCAGCAGCCAAGATGCTACCAGCTCCTACAATGAGCAGTTCTTC
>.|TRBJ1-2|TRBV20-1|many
CSARAPSWADGYTF
TGCAGTGCTAGAGCCCCTTCGTGGGCGGATGGCTACACCTTC
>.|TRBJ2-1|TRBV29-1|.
CSVEDPDRSSYNEQFF
TGCAGCGTTGAAGACCCAGACAGAAGCTCCTACAATGAGCAGTTCTTC